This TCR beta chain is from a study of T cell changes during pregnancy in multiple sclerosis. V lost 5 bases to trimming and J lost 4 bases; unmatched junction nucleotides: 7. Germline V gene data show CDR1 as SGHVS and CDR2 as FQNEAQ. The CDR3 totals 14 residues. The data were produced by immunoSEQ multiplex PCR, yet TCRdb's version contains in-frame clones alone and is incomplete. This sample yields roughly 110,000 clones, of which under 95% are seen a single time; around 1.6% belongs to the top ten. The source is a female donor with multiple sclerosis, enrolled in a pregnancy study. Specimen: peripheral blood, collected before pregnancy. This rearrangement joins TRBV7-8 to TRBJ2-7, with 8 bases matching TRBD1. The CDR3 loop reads CASSRDRNLYEQYF. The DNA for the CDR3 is TGTGCCAGCAGCCGGGACAGGAACCTATACGAGCAGTACTTC.